The 28 T cell receptor beta chains presented below share a single source sample, sequenced in a study of T cells in Graves' hyperthyroidism and ophthalmopathy. Amplification targeted TCR beta CDR3 regions from RNA transcripts. When the TCR CDR3 underwent first-round RT-PCR, the HTBI primer set was used. TCRdb processed the multiplex PCR reads anew with MiXCR; each CDR3 protein has one entry. The sample comprises approximately 640,000 distinct CDR3 sequences, around 16% of which are singletons, and 3.8% rests with the top ten. Sequenced input: blood. The source is a woman aged 30 to 39 with Graves' hyperthyroidism.

This clonotype appeared a few times. The chain has TRBV9 and TRBJ2-7; D is unresolved. With 1 base removed from V and 7 bases from J, the gap between germline ends came to 18 bases. Germline V gene lookup returns CDR1 SGDLS and CDR2 YYNGEE. The CDR3 length is 15 residues. CDR3 residues: CASSVSGSEVREQYF. The CDR3 nucleotides are TGTGCCAGCAGCGTATCCGGAAGTGAGGTTCGGGAGCAGTACTTC.

The chain is built from TRBV15 and TRBJ1-2; TRBD1 is a possible D gene (6 bases). The germline V gene encodes CDR1 LNHNV and CDR2 YYDKDF (reference sequence). Trimming stripped 4 bases from V and 4 bases from J, with 10 bases between. CDR3 length: 13 residues. CDR3: CATSKGQLYGYTF. The CDR3 nucleotides are TGTGCCACCAGCAAAGGACAGCTCTATGGCTACACCTTC. The variable domain in full, with the rest retrieved from reference TRBV15 and TRBJ1-2, is DAMVIQNPRYQVTQFGKPVTLSCSQTLNHNVMYWYQQKSSQAPKLLFHYYDKDFNNEADTPDNFQSRRPNTSFCFLDIRSPGLGDTAMYLCATSKGQLYGYTFGSGTRLTVV.

This clonotype was seen at least ten times. The rearrangement links TRBV6-2 or TRBV6-3 to TRBJ2-2; D remains ambiguous. In germline, CDR1 is MNHEY, CDR2 SVGEGT. V gave up 5 bases and J gave up 4 bases, with 8 bases separating them. The CDR3 runs 13 residues. This CDR3 is CASSRDGTGELFF. The CDR3 region has the DNA TGTGCCAGCAGTCGAGACGGCACCGGGGAGCTGTTTTTT.

The chain joins TRBV6-5 to TRBJ2-5; D is unresolved. The germline V gene encodes CDR1 MNHEY and CDR2 SVGAGI. The ends were cut back, 0 bases at V and 0 bases at J, with 8 bases in the middle. The CDR3 has 15 residues. The CDR3 sequence is CASSYSWGYQETQYF. CDR3 nucleotide sequence: TGTGCCAGCAGTTACTCCTGGGGTTACCAAGAGACCCAGTACTTC.

The chain is built from TRBV7-3 and TRBJ2-2; D gene uncertain. CDR1 and CDR2 from the germline V gene are SGHTA and FQGTGA. CDR3 length equals 14 residues. With 2 bases removed from V and 2 bases from J, the gap between germline ends came to 6 bases. The CDR3 loop reads CASSLLLNTGELFF. CDR3 bases: TGTGCCAGCAGCTTACTACTTAACACCGGGGAGCTGTTTTTT.

This clonotype was observed many times. Sequence at one end of the junction differs from germline and may be a read error. The V gene is TRBV7-7, the J gene TRBJ2-1; tentatively, D is TRBD2 (6 bases). The CDR3 has 15 residues. The V gene's germline CDR1 is SSHAT and CDR2 FNYEAQ (reference sequence). In DNA form, the CDR3 reads TGTGCTAGCAGCTCGGGACTCGCCCTAGGGAATGAGCAGTTCTTC. Protein sequence: CASSSGLALGNEQFF.

The chain has TRBV4-2 and TRBJ2-1, with 10 bases lining up with TRBD2. CDR1 and CDR2 (germline): LGHNA, YNFKEQ. The CDR3 totals 17 residues. V shed 4 bases and J 0 bases; nucleotides not matched to a gene: 6. The CDR3 sequence: CASSRILAGTSYNEQFF. The CDR3 coding sequence is TGTGCCAGCAGCCGCATACTAGCGGGGACCTCCTACAATGAGCAGTTCTTC.

This clonotype was recorded a few times. The J gene is TRBJ2-1, the V gene TRBV5-1; TRBD2 matches 9 bases. The CDR3 runs to 16 residues. The J segment lost 4 bases and the V segment lost 1 base, leaving 6 bases of the junction unmatched. CDR1 is SGHRS, CDR2 YFSETQ, per germline. The CDR3 loop is CASSLPTSGGYNEQFF. The CDR3 DNA sequence: TGCGCCAGCAGCTTGCCGACTAGCGGAGGTTACAATGAGCAGTTCTTC.

Many counts were recorded for this clonotype. The chain uses TRBV13 and TRBJ2-5; weak D call: TRBD1 (6 bases). The V and J ends lost 5 bases and 2 bases respectively, with 15 bases between them. CDR3 length: 15 amino acids. The germline V gene has CDR1 PRHDT and CDR2 FYEKMQ (reference sequence). The CDR3 loop is CASSPIGGRQETQYF. For the CDR3, the DNA is TGTGCCAGCAGCCCAATAGGGGGAAGACAAGAGACCCAGTACTTC.

This clonotype was observed many times. The V call is TRBV12-3 or TRBV12-4, the J call TRBJ2-3, with D perhaps TRBD1 or TRBD2 (5 bases each). The CDR3 sequence is 15 residues long. V was cut by 5 bases and J by 2 bases, with 14 bases left in between. Here the CDR3 reads CASSPTGTLTDTQYF. CDR3 coding DNA: TGTGCCAGCAGTCCGACCGGGACCCTCACAGATACGCAGTATTTT.

There are many counts of this clonotype. This chain connects TRBV18 to TRBJ2-1; D tentatively reads TRBD1 or TRBD2 (5 bases each). CDR1 and CDR2 from the germline V gene are KGHSH and LQKENI. This CDR3 comprises 13 residues. V lost 3 bases and J lost 7, with 10 bases in between. The CDR3, as DNA: TGTGCCAGCTCACCGCCGTGGGGGAATGAGCAGTTCTTC. It encodes CASSPPWGNEQFF.

This clonotype was seen repeatedly, ten times or more. The chain couples TRBV11-2 to TRBJ2-3, with D hard to call. The CDR3 extends over 14 amino acids. Germline V lookup: CDR1 SGHAT, CDR2 FQNNGV. Trimming cost V 2 bases and J 0 bases, with 6 bases left between them. Here the CDR3 DNA reads TGTGCCAGCAGCTTACAGACCAGCACAGATACGCAGTATTTT. This encodes CASSLQTSTDTQYF. Full variable domain (outside the CDR3, taken from reference TRBV11-2 and TRBJ2-3): EAGVAQSPRYKIIEKRQSVAFWCNPISGHATLYWYQQILGQGPKLLIQFQNNGVVDDSQLPKDRFSAERLKGVDSTLKIQPAKLEDSAVYLCASSLQTSTDTQYFGPGTRLTVL.

This clonotype occurred many times. The chain combines TRBV20-1 with TRBJ2-7; D tentatively fits TRBD1 or TRBD2 (5 bases each). The CDR3 contains 12 residues. Per germline, CDR1 DFQATT and CDR2 SNEGSKA (reference sequence). Here the CDR3 DNA reads TGCAGCGTCACGGGACCCTCCTACGAGCAGTACTTC. Its protein is CSVTGPSYEQYF.

V and J are TRBV25-1 and TRBJ1-1; a weak D match, TRBD1 (6 bases). The germline V and J ends were trimmed by 2 bases and 4 bases, with 8 bases remaining between them. CDR1 MGHDK and CDR2 SYGVNS come from the germline V gene. This CDR3 contains 13 residues. In DNA form, the CDR3 reads TGTGCCAGCAGTGAAGACAGGATCACTGAAGCTTTCTTT. This gives the protein CASSEDRITEAFF.

This clonotype was counted a few times. The V call is TRBV5-4, the J call TRBJ2-5, with 8 positions matching TRBD2. Germline V gene sequence: CDR1 SGHNT, CDR2 YYREEE (reference sequence). This CDR3 spans 15 amino acids. J gave up 0 bases and V 4 bases, and 5 bases lay outside the gene matches. CDR3 nucleotide sequence: TGTGCCAGCAGCGGAATAGCGGGGCACCAAGAGACCCAGTACTTC. Its translation: CASSGIAGHQETQYF.

Many counts were recorded for this clonotype. The chain uses TRBV12-5 and TRBJ2-1; 8 bases are a match to TRBD1. The CDR3 consists of 16 residues. V trimming: 1 base; J trimming: 4 bases; junction bases outside the gene matches: 6. Germline lookup yields CDR1 LGHNT and CDR2 FRNRAP. This chain's CDR3 is CASGLGQGNTYNEQFF. The DNA of the CDR3 is TGTGCTAGTGGTTTGGGACAGGGGAACACTTACAATGAGCAGTTCTTC.

This clonotype was detected many times. The V and J genes are TRBV11-3 and TRBJ1-1, with a weak D call TRBD1 (5 bases). This CDR3 contains 14 residues. Germline values: CDR1 SGHNT, CDR2 YENEEA. The V gene lost 5 bases and the J gene lost 4 bases, with 14 bases spanning the gap. The CDR3 protein is CASSPYRDSTEAFF. The CDR3 DNA sequence: TGTGCCAGCAGCCCCTACCGAGACAGCACTGAAGCTTTCTTT.

In its sample, this clonotype was seen a few times. The V call is TRBV19, the J call TRBJ1-5; 11 bases line up with TRBD1. Germline assignment: CDR1 LNHDA and CDR2 SQIVND (reference sequence). The CDR3 has 14 amino acids. V was pared by 5 bases and J by 10 bases, with 7 bases of the junction left unmatched. The CDR3 region is CASSDPGQGEPQHF. The CDR3 nucleotides read TGTGCCAGTAGTGACCCGGGACAGGGGGAACCCCAGCATTTT.

This clonotype was seen repeatedly, ten times or more. The gene calls are TRBV20-1 and TRBJ2-1; TRBD1 agrees at 8 bases. This CDR3 is 11 amino acids long. Germline assignment: CDR1 DFQATT and CDR2 SNEGSKA (reference sequence). V was pared by 5 bases and J by 9 bases, with 3 bases of the junction left unmatched. The CDR3 spells CSAQGAGEQFF. For the CDR3, the DNA is TGCAGTGCTCAGGGGGCAGGTGAGCAGTTCTTC.

In this sample, this clonotype turned up a few times. The V call is TRBV20-1, the J call TRBJ2-6; D is perhaps TRBD1 (5 bases). This CDR3 is 14 amino acids long. CDR1 is DFQATT and CDR2 is SNEGSKA in the germline V gene (reference sequence). Between the trimmed V and J ends, which lost 6 bases and 2 bases, there was a span of 11 bases. CDR3 bases: TGCAGTGCCGATAGGGGAACTGGGGCCAACGTCCTGACTTTC. Translated: CSADRGTGANVLTF.

At least ten counts were recorded for this clonotype. V usage is TRBV7-2 and J usage is TRBJ2-5; D not resolved. Germline loops: CDR1 SGHTA, CDR2 FQGNSA. Trimming took 4 bases from V and 4 from J, leaving 13 bases between them. The CDR3 consists of 14 residues. The CDR3 sequence: CASSSRGWGETQYF. Written as DNA, the CDR3 is TGTGCCAGCAGCTCCAGAGGTTGGGGAGAGACCCAGTACTTC.

This clonotype was seen ten or more times. The rearrangement joins TRBV7-9 to TRBJ2-1; D might be TRBD2 (6 bases). In germline, CDR1 is SEHNR, CDR2 FQNEAQ (reference sequence). Trimming shortened V by 5 bases and J by 3 bases, and 14 bases separated the two germline ends. The CDR3 runs to 15 residues. In DNA form, the CDR3 reads TGTGCCAGCAGCGGTCCGCGGGAAAACTACAATGAGCAGTTCTTC. Protein sequence: CASSGPRENYNEQFF.

J is TRBJ2-7 and V is TRBV20-1; D possibly corresponds to TRBD1 (6 bases). The V gene's germline CDR1 is DFQATT and CDR2 SNEGSKA (reference sequence). V was clipped by 4 bases and J by 4 bases, with 17 bases between them. The CDR3 length is 14 residues. CDR3 nucleotide sequence: TGCAGTGCTATTCCCCGGACAGATACATACGAGCAGTACTTC. Translated, it gives CSAIPRTDTYEQYF.

This clonotype has at least ten counts. This chain joins TRBV7-2 and TRBJ1-4, with 7 bases lining up with TRBD1. This CDR3 is 15 amino acids long. CDR1 SGHTA and CDR2 FQGNSA come from the germline V gene. V lost 5 bases and J lost 3; bases outside the gene matches: 6. CDR3 in amino acids: CASSPWTGSNEKLFF. The CDR3 DNA sequence: TGTGCCAGCAGCCCGTGGACAGGCTCTAATGAAAAACTGTTTTTT.

This clonotype was recorded many times. The chain links TRBV18 to TRBJ1-1, with D unresolved. The CDR3 spans 14 residues. Germline CDR1 is KGHSH and CDR2 is LQKENI. Trimming removed 0 bases at V and 5 bases at J, with 10 bases between. The CDR3 DNA is TGTGCCAGCTCACCACCGTACGGTGGGACTGAAGCTTTCTTT. Its protein is CASSPPYGGTEAFF.

Many counts were recorded for this clonotype. This rearrangement joins TRBV28 to TRBJ2-3; no reliable D call. Trimming shortened V by 6 bases and J by 0 bases, and 10 bases separated the two germline ends. This CDR3 is built from 14 residues. Germline V gene data show CDR1 as MDHEN and CDR2 as SYDVKM. The CDR3: CASSRVESTDTQYF. DNA of the CDR3: TGTGCCAGCAGCCGGGTCGAGAGCACAGATACGCAGTATTTT.

The CDR3 sequence is CASSLPGGTSGTTGVQETQYF. Written as DNA, the CDR3 is TGTGCCAGCAGCTTACCAGGAGGGACTAGCGGGACTACCGGGGTACAAGAGACCCAGTACTTC. The chain links TRBV7-9 to TRBJ2-5; 13 bases align to TRBD2. This CDR3 is 21 amino acids long. Germline CDR1 SEHNR, CDR2 FQNEAQ (reference sequence). V lost 2 bases, J lost 2 bases, and 17 bases stayed unmatched.

As regards this clonotype: A much larger clone lies a single base off, so this may be a read error. This chain uses TRBV6-1 with TRBJ2-1, with D tentatively TRBD1 or TRBD2 (6 bases each). Germline V gene sequence: CDR1 MNHNS, CDR2 SASEGT. The CDR3 length is 16 residues. V dropped 5 bases and J dropped 4 bases, with 18 bases sitting between them. Here the CDR3 DNA reads TGTGCCAGCAGTAAAACCACTAGGGGGAGGTACAATGAGCAGTTCTTC. As protein: CASSKTTRGRYNEQFF.